The next 23 T cell receptor beta chains were all read from a single sample in a study of cytomegalovirus exposure and HLA in healthy donors. 13 Jbeta primers and 60 Vbeta primers were used for the PCR. Libraries were prepared by immunoSEQ multiplex PCR; TCRdb keeps only in-frame clonotypes and omits some of them. Here the sample spans around 160,000 clones, 65% to 80% being singletons. Sequencing input: PBMCs. These receptors all stem from a woman in her forties in good health and CMV-seropositive.

This clone has more than one count but fewer than ten. The chain is built from TRBV5-8 and TRBJ2-5; 16 nucleotides match TRBD2. The V and J ends lost 3 bases and 1 base, in that order; junction bases with no gene match: 6. Germline-derived CDR1 and CDR2 are SGHTS and YDEGEE. This CDR3 has 18 residues. For the CDR3, the DNA is TGTGCCAGCAGCTACCCCGGGACTAGCGGGGGGGCCCAAGAGACCCAGTACTTC. Amino acid sequence: CASSYPGTSGGAQETQYF. The whole variable domain, remainder taken from reference TRBV5-8 and TRBJ2-5, is EAGVTQSPTHLIKTRGQQATLRCSPISGHTSVYWYQQALGLGLQFLLWYDEGEERNRGNFPPRFSGRQFPNYSSELNVNALELEDSALYLCASSYPGTSGGAQETQYFGPGTRLLVL.

The chain employs TRBV7-7 and TRBJ2-5, with a possible D match to TRBD1 (5 bases). The CDR3 loop spans 13 amino acids. V dropped 1 base and J dropped 7 bases, with 10 bases sitting between them. CDR1 and CDR2 (germline): SSHAT, FNYEAQ (reference sequence). The CDR3 here is CASSLEGLGTQYF. The CDR3 bases are TGTGCCAGCAGCTTAGAGGGGCTCGGGACCCAGTACTTC. Full variable domain (missing parts from reference TRBV7-7 and TRBJ2-5): GAGVSQSPRYKVTKRGQDVTLRCDPISSHATLYWYQQALGQGPEFLTYFNYEAQPDKSGLPSDRFSAERPEGSISTLTIQRTEQRDSAMYRCASSLEGLGTQYFGPGTRLLVL.

This chain links TRBV2 with TRBJ2-2, with TRBD1 identical over 7 bases. Per germline, CDR1 SNHLY and CDR2 FYNNEI. The CDR3 runs 16 residues. V was pared by 0 bases and J by 2 bases, with 3 bases of the junction left unmatched. The CDR3 loop reads CASSEARTGNTGELFF. The CDR3 nucleotides read TGTGCCAGCAGTGAAGCGAGGACAGGAAACACCGGGGAGCTGTTTTTT.

This sequence joins TRBV7-8 and TRBJ2-1; weak D call: TRBD2 (5 bases). Trimming took off 5 bases at V and 6 bases at J, with 17 bases between the two ends. This CDR3 is built from 15 residues. Germline V gene sequence: CDR1 SGHVS, CDR2 FQNEAQ. The CDR3 spells CASSLSRTGSNEQFF. The CDR3, as DNA: TGTGCCAGCAGCCTTTCTCGAACTGGGAGCAATGAGCAGTTCTTC.

This clone occurred once. The chain joins TRBV7-2 to TRBJ2-1, with D maybe TRBD2 (6 bases). The germline V and J ends were trimmed by 7 bases and 9 bases, with 10 bases remaining between them. Germline CDR1 SGHTA, CDR2 FQGNSA. The length of the CDR3 is 11 residues. The CDR3 here is CASTLASEQFF. The CDR3 region has the DNA TGTGCCAGCACCCTAGCGAGTGAGCAGTTCTTC.

The chain uses TRBV5-1 and TRBJ2-5; 8 positions agree with TRBD1. Germline V gene lookup returns CDR1 SGHRS and CDR2 YFSETQ. Trimming took 4 bases from V and 0 from J; bases not matched to a gene: 5. CDR3 size: 15 residues. CDR3 in DNA: TGCGCCAGCAGCACCCTGACAGGGGACCAAGAGACCCAGTACTTC. Its protein product is CASSTLTGDQETQYF.

This clone was recorded once. The J gene is TRBJ2-7, the V gene TRBV5-4; TRBD1 agrees at 10 bases. The CDR3 is made up of 17 amino acids. Trimming at V came to 3 bases and at J to 5 bases, leaving 14 bases not matched to a gene. Germline CDR1 reads SGHNT; CDR2 reads YYREEE (reference sequence). The CDR3 sequence: CASSSNGPGQGINEQYF. The DNA of the CDR3 is TGTGCCAGCAGCTCCAACGGACCGGGACAGGGGATCAACGAGCAGTACTTC.

V usage is TRBV5-5 and J usage is TRBJ2-7; possible D gene TRBD2, 6 bases. Germline values: CDR1 SGHKS, CDR2 YYEKEE (reference sequence). This CDR3 comprises 13 residues. V was pared by 4 bases and J by 4 bases, with 12 bases between. As DNA, the CDR3 is TGTGCCAGCAGCGAAACTAGCTTTTACGAGCAGTACTTC. Translated: CASSETSFYEQYF.

This clone was detected once. The chain links TRBV7-9 to TRBJ1-1; TRBD1 agrees at 12 bases. Germline values: CDR1 SEHNR, CDR2 FQNEAQ (reference sequence). CDR3 length: 16 residues. With V trimmed by 4 bases and J by 4 bases, 7 bases remained unmatched. CDR3 nucleotides: TGTGCCAGCAGCTCCGGGACAGGGGGCTATGGCACTGAAGCTTTCTTT. Translating gives CASSSGTGGYGTEAFF.

This clone was counted a few times. The chain combines TRBV5-1 with TRBJ2-1; 7 nucleotides line up with TRBD2. Per germline, CDR1 SGHRS and CDR2 YFSETQ. This CDR3 is built from 13 residues. V shed 3 bases and J 10 bases; nucleotides not matched to a gene: 7. DNA for the CDR3: TGCGCCAGCAGCTACGGTTTCGGGGGGGAGCAGTTCTTC. This gives the protein CASSYGFGGEQFF.

The gene calls are TRBV5-4 and TRBJ1-1; 9 bases map to TRBD1. Germline CDR1 SGHNT, CDR2 YYREEE (reference sequence). There are 15 residues in the CDR3. With V trimmed by 5 bases and J by 1 base, 6 bases remained unmatched. This chain's CDR3 is CASSHPGQGNTEAFF. In DNA, the CDR3 is TGTGCCAGCAGTCATCCGGGACAGGGGAACACTGAAGCTTTCTTT.

This clone appeared a single time. CDR3 amino acids: CSVEPLAVLINEQFF. CDR3 in DNA: TGCAGCGTTGAGCCCCTAGCGGTTTTAATCAATGAGCAGTTCTTC. The V call is TRBV29-1, the J call TRBJ2-1; TRBD2 aligns across 7 bases. Unmatched junction bases numbered 11, after V lost 3 bases and J lost 6 bases. The CDR3 length is 15 residues. Germline assignment: CDR1 SQVTM and CDR2 ANQGSEA.

The chain carries TRBV2 and TRBJ2-3, with 14 nucleotides matching TRBD2. Germline trimming cut 5 bases from V and 6 bases from J; bases unmatched to any gene: 4. The CDR3 is 15 residues long. The germline gives CDR1 SNHLY, CDR2 FYNNEI. CDR3 in amino acids: CASSRLAGGLDTQYF. In DNA form, the CDR3 reads TGTGCCAGCAGTCGACTAGCGGGAGGGCTCGATACGCAGTATTTT.

The rearrangement uses TRBV19 and TRBJ1-1, with 8 bases identical to TRBD1. Germline V gene data show CDR1 as LNHDA and CDR2 as SQIVND (reference sequence). The CDR3 has 15 amino acids. V dropped 7 bases and J dropped 1; count of bases not matched to a gene: 8. For the CDR3, the DNA is TGTGCCAGTACCTTAAGGGACAGGCCGAACACTGAAGCTTTCTTT. It is translated as CASTLRDRPNTEAFF. The complete variable domain, with remaining parts taken from reference TRBV19 and TRBJ1-1, reads DGGITQSPKYLFRKEGQNVTLSCEQNLNHDAMYWYRQDPGQGLRLIYYSQIVNDFQKGDIAEGYSVSREKKESFPLTVTSAQKNPTAFYLCASTLRDRPNTEAFFGQGTRLTVV.

The chain joins TRBV7-9 to TRBJ1-3, with a weak D call TRBD1 (6 bases). Germline CDR1 reads SEHNR; CDR2 reads FQNEAQ (reference sequence). The germline V and J ends were trimmed by 1 base and 4 bases, with 8 bases remaining between them. The CDR3 has 14 amino acids. This chain's CDR3 is CASSLGGQGNTIYF. For the CDR3, the DNA is TGTGCCAGCAGCTTAGGAGGACAGGGAAACACCATATATTTT. Combining the CDR3 with reference TRBV7-9 and TRBJ1-3 gives the whole variable domain DTGVSQNPRHKITKRGQNVTFRCDPISEHNRLYWYRQTLGQGPEFLTYFQNEAQLEKSRLLSDRFSAERPKGSFSTLEIQRTEQGDSAMYLCASSLGGQGNTIYFGEGSWLTVV.

This chain connects TRBV18 to TRBJ2-1; no clear D. The V and J ends lost 6 bases and 0 bases respectively, with 9 bases between them. This CDR3 has 14 residues. The germline V gene has CDR1 KGHSH and CDR2 LQKENI. CDR3 nucleotides: TGTGCCAGCTCCCCCCTGTCCTCCTACAATGAGCAGTTCTTC. Protein sequence: CASSPLSSYNEQFF.

This clone has only a few counts. The CDR3 sequence is CASSPGQYNQPQHF. The CDR3 DNA follows: TGCGCCAGCAGCCCCGGACAGTACAATCAGCCCCAGCATTTT. This chain uses TRBV4-1 with TRBJ1-5; perhaps TRBD1 as D (6 bases). Germline V lookup: CDR1 MGHRA, CDR2 YSYEKL. With 4 bases removed from V and 3 bases from J, the gap between germline ends came to 10 bases. The CDR3 covers 14 residues.

This clone has just one count. V gene TRBV27 combines with J gene TRBJ2-5; TRBD1 aligns across 7 bases. Per the germline V gene, CDR1 is MNHEY and CDR2 is SMNVEV (reference sequence). V lost 4 bases and J lost 2; bases outside the gene matches: 10. This CDR3 is built from 16 residues. CDR3 residues: CASSYRDSRQQETQYF. DNA for the CDR3: TGTGCCAGCAGTTACCGGGACAGCAGGCAGCAAGAGACCCAGTACTTC.

The chain employs TRBV7-9 and TRBJ2-3; a possible D gene is TRBD2 (6 bases). The CDR3 runs 13 residues. Trimming took 11 bases from V and 0 from J, leaving 12 bases between them. CDR1 is SEHNR, CDR2 FQNEAQ, per germline (reference sequence). Here the CDR3 reads CAGLRSSTDTQYF. The CDR3 DNA is TGTGCCGGACTACGTTCTAGCACAGATACGCAGTATTTT.

The chain couples TRBV5-1 to TRBJ2-3; the match to TRBD2 covers 10 bases. CDR3 size: 18 residues. Germline V gene data show CDR1 as SGHRS and CDR2 as YFSETQ. Trimming cost V 0 bases and J 4 bases; bases outside gene matches: 11. CDR3 DNA: TGCGCCAGCAGCTTGGATAATAGCGGGGGGATGAGTGCAGATACGCAGTATTTT. Its protein is CASSLDNSGGMSADTQYF.

The chain uses TRBV15 and TRBJ2-7; 9 nucleotides agree with TRBD2. Germline trimming cut 0 bases from V and 4 bases from J; bases unmatched to any gene: 4. Germline values: CDR1 LNHNV, CDR2 YYDKDF (reference sequence). The CDR3 is 15 residues long. CDR3 bases: TGTGCCACCAGCAGAGATCGGACTAGCGCTTACGAGCAGTACTTC. It encodes CATSRDRTSAYEQYF.

This clone was seen a few times. The rearrangement uses TRBV30 and TRBJ1-2; D not certain. The ends were cut back, 2 bases at V and 3 bases at J, with 13 bases in the middle. The CDR3 consists of 14 residues. Germline values: CDR1 GTSNPN, CDR2 SVGIG (reference sequence). The CDR3 DNA sequence: TGTGCCTGGAGTACCTTGAACGGGTACTATGGCTACACCTTC. Its translation: CAWSTLNGYYGYTF.

The chain links TRBV7-2 to TRBJ2-3; TRBD2 might be the D (6 bases). The CDR3 runs to 16 residues. Between the trimmed V and J ends, which lost 5 bases and 6 bases, there was a span of 21 bases. Germline assignment: CDR1 SGHTA and CDR2 FQGNSA. CDR3 protein: CASSRSFVVAGDTQYF. CDR3 bases: TGTGCCAGCAGCCGTAGCTTTGTGGTCGCGGGGGATACGCAGTATTTT.